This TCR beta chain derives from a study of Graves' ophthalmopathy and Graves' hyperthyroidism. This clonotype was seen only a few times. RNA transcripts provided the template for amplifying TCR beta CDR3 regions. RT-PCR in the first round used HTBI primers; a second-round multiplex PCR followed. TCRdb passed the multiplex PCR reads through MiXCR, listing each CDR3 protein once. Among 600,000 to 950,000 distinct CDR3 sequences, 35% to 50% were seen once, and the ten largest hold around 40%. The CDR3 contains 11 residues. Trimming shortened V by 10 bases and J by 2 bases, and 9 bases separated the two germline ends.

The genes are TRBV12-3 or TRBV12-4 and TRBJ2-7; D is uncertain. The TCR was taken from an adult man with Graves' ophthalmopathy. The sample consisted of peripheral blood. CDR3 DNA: TGTGCCACCCGAACCACCTACGAGCAGTACTTC. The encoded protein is CATRTTYEQYF.